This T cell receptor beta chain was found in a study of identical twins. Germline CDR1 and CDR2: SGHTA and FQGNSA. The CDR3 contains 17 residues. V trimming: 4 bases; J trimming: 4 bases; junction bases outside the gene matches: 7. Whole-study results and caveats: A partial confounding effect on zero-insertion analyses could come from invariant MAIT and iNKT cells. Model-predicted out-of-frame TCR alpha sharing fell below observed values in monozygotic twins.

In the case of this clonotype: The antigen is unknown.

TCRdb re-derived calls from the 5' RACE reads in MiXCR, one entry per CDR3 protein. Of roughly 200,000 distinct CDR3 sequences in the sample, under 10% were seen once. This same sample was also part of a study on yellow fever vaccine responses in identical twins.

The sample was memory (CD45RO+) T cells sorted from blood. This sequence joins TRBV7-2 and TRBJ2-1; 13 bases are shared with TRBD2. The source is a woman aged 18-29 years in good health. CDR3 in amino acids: CASSSPGTSGKYNEQFF. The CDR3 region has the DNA TGTGCCAGCAGCTCCCCTGGGACTAGCGGGAAGTACAATGAGCAGTTCTTC.